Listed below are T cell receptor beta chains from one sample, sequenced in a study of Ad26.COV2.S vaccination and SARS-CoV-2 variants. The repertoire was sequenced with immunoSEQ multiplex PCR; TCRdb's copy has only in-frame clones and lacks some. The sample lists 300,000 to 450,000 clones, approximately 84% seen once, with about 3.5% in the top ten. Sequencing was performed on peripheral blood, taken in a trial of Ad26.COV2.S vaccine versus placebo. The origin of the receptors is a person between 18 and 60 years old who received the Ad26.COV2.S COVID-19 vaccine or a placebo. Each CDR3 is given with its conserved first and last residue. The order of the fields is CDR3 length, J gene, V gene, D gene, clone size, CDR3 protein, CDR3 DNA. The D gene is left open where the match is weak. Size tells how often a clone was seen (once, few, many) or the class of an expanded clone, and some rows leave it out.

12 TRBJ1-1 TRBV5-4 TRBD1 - CAVTGGVDEAFF TGTGCCGTTACAGGGGGCGTTGATGAAGCTTTCTTT
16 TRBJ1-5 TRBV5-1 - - CASSLDGTNSNQPQHF TGCGCCAGCAGCTTGGACGGGACAAATAGCAATCAGCCCCAGCATTTT
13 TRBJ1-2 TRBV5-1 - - CASSLSSGDGYTF TGCGCCAGCAGTCTGAGTTCAGGGGATGGCTACACCTTC
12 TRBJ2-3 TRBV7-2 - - CASRSGHDTQYF TGTGCCAGCAGATCGGGTCACGATACGCAGTATTTT
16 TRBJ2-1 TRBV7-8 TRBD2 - CASSHRAGVFDNEQFF TGTGCCAGCAGCCACCGAGCGGGAGTTTTCGACAATGAGCAGTTCTTC
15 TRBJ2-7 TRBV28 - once CASSSARWGLHEQYF TGTGCCAGCAGTTCCGCACGTTGGGGCCTCCACGAGCAGTACTTC
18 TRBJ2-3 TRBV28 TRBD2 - CASSFSPGASGYTDTQYF TGTGCCAGCAGTTTTTCCCCCGGCGCTAGCGGATACACAGATACGCAGTATTTT
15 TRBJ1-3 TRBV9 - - CASSVDVPSGNTIYF TGTGCCAGCAGCGTAGACGTACCCTCTGGAAACACCATATATTTT
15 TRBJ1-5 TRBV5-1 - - CASSPSPGFGQPQHF TGCGCCAGCAGCCCAAGTCCGGGATTTGGGCAGCCCCAGCATTTT
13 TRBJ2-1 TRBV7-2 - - CASSTRDYNEQFF TGTGCCAGCAGCACCAGGGACTACAATGAGCAGTTCTTC
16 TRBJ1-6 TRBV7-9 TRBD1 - CASSPWDRGNNSPLHF TGTGCCAGCAGCCCATGGGACAGGGGAAATAATTCACCCCTCCACTTT
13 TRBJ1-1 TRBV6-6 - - CASRTGMSTEAFF TGTGCCAGCAGGACAGGTATGAGCACTGAAGCTTTCTTT
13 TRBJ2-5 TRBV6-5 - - CASISNSQETQYF TGTGCCAGCATATCGAATTCCCAAGAGACCCAGTACTTC
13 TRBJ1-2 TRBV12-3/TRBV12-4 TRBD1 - CASRPGQSYGYTF TGTGCCAGCAGACCGGGACAGTCCTATGGCTACACCTTC
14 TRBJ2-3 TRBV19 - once CASSPSTVTDTQYF TGTGCCAGTAGTCCCTCGACAGTTACAGATACGCAGTATTTT
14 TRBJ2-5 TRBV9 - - CASSVGGIQETQYF TGTGCCAGCAGCGTAGGCGGGATCCAAGAGACCCAGTACTTC
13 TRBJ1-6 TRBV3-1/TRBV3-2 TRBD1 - CASGGQGNSPLHF TGTGCCAGCGGCGGACAGGGGAATTCACCCCTCCACTTT
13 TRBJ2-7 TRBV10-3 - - CAISESGYHEQYF TGTGCCATCAGTGAGAGTGGTTACCACGAGCAGTACTTC
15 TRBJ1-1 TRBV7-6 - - CASSLMQTMNTEAFF TGTGCCAGCAGCTTAATGCAGACGATGAACACTGAAGCTTTCTTT
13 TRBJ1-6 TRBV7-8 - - CASSLSGRSPLHF TGTGCCAGCAGCTTAAGTGGACGGTCACCCCTCCACTTT
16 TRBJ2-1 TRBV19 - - CASSPRGNYPYNEQFF TGTGCCAGTAGTCCCCGGGGTAACTACCCCTACAATGAGCAGTTCTTC
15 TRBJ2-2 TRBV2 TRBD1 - CASSEIRQGNGELFF TGTGCCAGCAGTGAAATTAGACAGGGGAACGGGGAGCTGTTTTTT
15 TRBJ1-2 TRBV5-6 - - CASSSTPGGRDGYTF TGTGCCAGCAGCTCCACGCCCGGGGGGCGAGATGGCTACACCTTC
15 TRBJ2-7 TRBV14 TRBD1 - CASSLETGGRGEQYF TGTGCCAGCAGCCTCGAGACAGGGGGTAGAGGGGAGCAGTACTTC
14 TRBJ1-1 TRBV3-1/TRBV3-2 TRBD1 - CASSTRGQNTEAFF TGTGCCAGCAGCACCAGGGGGCAGAACACTGAAGCTTTCTTT
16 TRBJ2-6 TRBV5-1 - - CASSSGDNSGANVLTF TGCGCCAGCAGCTCGGGAGACAACTCTGGGGCCAACGTCCTGACTTTC
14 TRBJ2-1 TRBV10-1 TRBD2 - CASSESSGRYEQFF TGCGCCAGCAGTGAGTCTAGCGGGAGATATGAGCAGTTCTTC
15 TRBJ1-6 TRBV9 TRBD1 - CASSRDSLYNSPLHF TGTGCCAGCAGCCGGGACAGCCTCTATAATTCACCCCTCCACTTT
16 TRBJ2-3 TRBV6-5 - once CASSYKGGASTDTQYF TGTGCCAGCAGTTACAAGGGGGGAGCTAGCACAGATACGCAGTATTTT
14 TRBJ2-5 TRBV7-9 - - CASSLTGAQETQYF TGTGCCAGCAGCCTTACTGGGGCCCAAGAGACCCAGTACTTC